Shown below are 25 T cell receptor beta chains from a single sample sequenced in a study of cytomegalovirus exposure and HLA in healthy donors (dated by TCRdb to 2015 to 2018). The receptor library was made with the immunoSEQ multiplex PCR assay. The table was pulled from immuneACCESS by TCRdb, which kept in-frame rearrangements only. Such tables lose some clones; where checked, under half of the loss comes from unresolved V genes, and the rest has no known cause. The sample table holds 230,000 or so clones, of which around 90% were seen once. The ten most abundant clones make up 2.9% of the sample. The sequencing sample was made of PBMCs. The receptors were gathered from a woman between 18 and 29 years old in good health and CMV-seronegative.

This clone was found once. The chain is built from TRBV5-4 and TRBJ2-1, with D perhaps matching TRBD1 (5 bases). The CDR3 is 14 amino acids. Trimming shortened V by 4 bases and J by 5 bases, and 13 bases separated the two germline ends. Germline CDR1 and CDR2: SGHNT and YYREEE (reference sequence). The CDR3 spells CASSGATGNNEQFF. DNA of the CDR3: TGTGCCAGCAGCGGGGCTACAGGTAACAATGAGCAGTTCTTC.

A single count supports this clone. The chain recombines TRBV19 with TRBJ1-2; 8 bases map to TRBD1. CDR3 length equals 18 residues. V lost 5 bases, J lost 6 bases, and 20 bases stayed unmatched. Germline loops: CDR1 LNHDA, CDR2 SQIVND (reference sequence). The CDR3 coding sequence is TGTGCCAGTAGTCCATCCCGGGACAGGTTGACAGGGGAAAATGGCTACACCTTC. This sequence encodes CASSPSRDRLTGENGYTF.

This chain joins TRBV30 and TRBJ1-4; the match to TRBD1 covers 7 bases. Per germline, CDR1 GTSNPN and CDR2 SVGIG (reference sequence). V was pared by 3 bases and J by 8 bases, with 6 bases of the junction left unmatched. The CDR3 is made up of 13 amino acids. Here the CDR3 reads CAWRTQGKEKLFF. CDR3 nucleotide sequence: TGTGCCTGGAGAACACAGGGGAAAGAAAAACTGTTTTTT.

V and J are TRBV7-2 and TRBJ2-1; 16 bases map to TRBD2. Unmatched junction bases numbered 7, after V lost 4 bases and J lost 7 bases. The CDR3 spans 17 residues. Germline CDR1 and CDR2: SGHTA and FQGNSA. CDR3 coding DNA: TGTGCCAGCAGCTCGCCGGGACTAGCGGGAGGGCCGAATGAGCAGTTCTTC. This translates into CASSSPGLAGGPNEQFF. Full variable domain (rest looked up from reference TRBV7-2 and TRBJ2-1): GAGVSQSPSNKVTEKGKDVELRCDPISGHTALYWYRQSLGQGLEFLIYFQGNSAPDKSGLPSDRFSAERTGGSVSTLTIQRTQQEDSAVYLCASSSPGLAGGPNEQFFGPGTRLTVL.

The chain combines TRBV5-6 with TRBJ2-5; 7 positions agree with TRBD1. CDR1 and CDR2 from the germline V gene are SGHDT and YYEEEE. The junction had 8 bases not matched to a gene; V was cut back by 3 bases and J by 3 bases. The CDR3 has 15 residues. CDR3 residues: CASSWGTGTEETQYF. DNA of the CDR3: TGTGCCAGCAGCTGGGGAACCGGGACAGAAGAGACCCAGTACTTC.

The V and J genes are TRBV29-1 and TRBJ2-3; 10 bases are a match to TRBD1. Germline assignment: CDR1 SQVTM and CDR2 ANQGSEA. Trimming removed 5 bases from V and 3 bases from J; junction bases left unmatched: 8. This CDR3 is 15 amino acids long. As DNA, the CDR3 is TGCAGCGTTATTCCCGGGACAGGGGAGACAGATACGCAGTATTTT. Its translation: CSVIPGTGETDTQYF.

The V gene is TRBV13, the J gene TRBJ2-7, with D perhaps matching TRBD1 (8 bases). The V and J ends lost 5 bases and 6 bases respectively, with 20 bases between them. This CDR3 has 15 amino acids. In germline, CDR1 is PRHDT, CDR2 FYEKMQ (reference sequence). As DNA, the CDR3 is TGTGCCAGCAGCCCGGGAGGACAGGGTTCCATCGAGCAGTACTTC. Translated, it gives CASSPGGQGSIEQYF. Full variable domain (remainder filled in from reference TRBV13 and TRBJ2-7): AAGVIQSPRHLIKEKRETATLKCYPIPRHDTVYWYQQGPGQDPQFLISFYEKMQSDKGSIPDRFSAQQFSDYHSELNMSSLELGDSALYFCASSPGGQGSIEQYFGPGTRLTVT.

V usage is TRBV27 and J usage is TRBJ2-7, with TRBD2 matching 14 bases. Germline values: CDR1 MNHEY, CDR2 SMNVEV (reference sequence). This CDR3 comprises 16 residues. V shed 5 bases, J shed 7 bases, and the junction held 10 bases outside the gene matches. The CDR3 DNA sequence: TGTGCCAGCAGTCCCTTGGGACTAGCGGGAGTTTATGAGCAGTACTTC. It specifies CASSPLGLAGVYEQYF.

The chain couples TRBV7-8 to TRBJ1-4; no firm D call. With 1 base removed from V and 0 bases from J, the gap between germline ends came to 6 bases. Looked up from germline, CDR1 is SGHVS and CDR2 is FQNEAQ. This CDR3 contains 15 residues. The CDR3 DNA sequence: TGTGCCAGCAGCTTAGACAGACCAACTAATGAAAAACTGTTTTTT. Its translation is CASSLDRPTNEKLFF. Based on the CDR3 plus reference TRBV7-8 and TRBJ1-4, the full variable domain is GAGVSQSPRYKVAKRGQDVALRCDPISGHVSLFWYQQALGQGPEFLTYFQNEAQLDKSGLPSDRFFAERPEGSVSTLKIQRTQQEDSAVYLCASSLDRPTNEKLFFGSGTQLSVL.

CDR3 bases: TGTGCCAGCAGCTGGACAGGGGGCGAGCAGTACTTC. Its protein is CASSWTGGEQYF. This chain connects TRBV5-4 to TRBJ2-7; 10 nucleotides align to TRBD1. CDR1 and CDR2 from the germline V gene are SGHNT and YYREEE (reference sequence). This CDR3 has 12 residues. Losses at the gene ends were 3 bases for V and 6 bases for J; bases not matched to a gene: 0.

The chain has TRBV7-2 and TRBJ2-5; D perhaps matches TRBD2 (6 bases). This CDR3 is 14 amino acids long. From germline, CDR1 is SGHTA and CDR2 FQGNSA. The V end lost 5 bases, the J end lost 2 bases, and 12 bases lay between the germline ends. In DNA, the CDR3 is TGTGCCAGCAGCAAACAAGGACTACAAGAGACCCAGTACTTC. As protein: CASSKQGLQETQYF.

The V gene is TRBV7-6, the J gene TRBJ2-5, with D perhaps TRBD1 (5 bases). Trimming cost V 1 base and J 2 bases, with 8 bases left between them. The CDR3 spans 14 residues. Germline V gene lookup returns CDR1 SGHVS and CDR2 FNYEAQ. This chain's CDR3 is CASSLGQSQETQYF. The DNA of the CDR3 is TGTGCCAGCAGCTTAGGACAGAGTCAAGAGACCCAGTACTTC.

DNA for the CDR3: TGCGCCAGCAGAATGACAGGGACTAACTATGGCTACACCTTC. Translating it yields CASRMTGTNYGYTF. The chain couples TRBV5-1 to TRBJ1-2; TRBD1 agrees at 7 bases. The germline V gene encodes CDR1 SGHRS and CDR2 YFSETQ. CDR3 length equals 14 residues. Germline trimming cut 5 bases from V and 0 bases from J; bases unmatched to any gene: 4.

This clone came up once. The J gene is TRBJ1-2, the V gene TRBV7-9; D uncertain. Trimming stripped 1 base from V and 8 bases from J, with 5 bases between. CDR1 and CDR2 (germline): SEHNR, FQNEAQ (reference sequence). This CDR3 is built from 11 residues. The CDR3 here is CASSLGAGYTF. The CDR3 DNA follows: TGTGCCAGCAGCTTAGGCGCCGGCTACACCTTC.

CDR3 bases: TGTGCCAGCTCACCAAAGCCGGAGGCCCCGGGTGCTGGCTACAATGAGCAGTTCTTC. Its translation: CASSPKPEAPGAGYNEQFF. The chain is built from TRBV18 and TRBJ2-1; a weak D match, TRBD2 (5 bases). The CDR3 is 19 residues long. The germline CDR1 and CDR2 sequences are KGHSH and LQKENI. V lost 2 bases and J 3 bases, leaving 23 bases between the germline ends.

The chain joins TRBV19 to TRBJ1-2, with D unclear. CDR3 length: 12 amino acids. Germline assignment: CDR1 LNHDA and CDR2 SQIVND (reference sequence). V dropped 10 bases and J dropped 7 bases, with 16 bases sitting between them. The DNA of the CDR3 is TGTGCCATCCGAATTAGTAATATTGGCTACACCTTC. Protein sequence: CAIRISNIGYTF. Variable domain in full (rest from reference TRBV19 and TRBJ1-2): DGGITQSPKYLFRKEGQNVTLSCEQNLNHDAMYWYRQDPGQGLRLIYYSQIVNDFQKGDIAEGYSVSREKKESFPLTVTSAQKNPTAFYLCAIRISNIGYTFGSGTRLTVV.

The genes are TRBV10-1 and TRBJ2-7, with 13 positions matching TRBD2. Germline CDR1 is WNHNN and CDR2 is SYGVQD (reference sequence). The CDR3 loop spans 16 amino acids. Trimming cost V 6 bases and J 8 bases; bases outside gene matches: 13. The CDR3 sequence: CASRMTGLAGFMKQYF. CDR3 DNA: TGCGCCAGCAGGATGACGGGACTAGCGGGATTTATGAAGCAGTACTTC.

The rearrangement joins TRBV6-5 to TRBJ1-2; D is unclear. Germline V CDR1 and CDR2: MNHEY, SVGAGI. V was trimmed by 1 base and J by 3 bases, leaving 9 bases between them. This CDR3 spans 14 amino acids. CDR3 nucleotides: TGTGCCAGCAGTTACTTGAGAACCGACTATGGCTACACCTTC. Translating it yields CASSYLRTDYGYTF.

The rearrangement uses TRBV29-1 and TRBJ2-5; 7 positions match TRBD1. Germline trimming cut 4 bases from V and 4 bases from J; bases unmatched to any gene: 9. This CDR3 region has 14 residues. Germline loops: CDR1 SQVTM, CDR2 ANQGSEA. CDR3 bases: TGCAGCGTTGGACAGGGCACGACTGGAGAGACCCAGTACTTC. It codes for CSVGQGTTGETQYF.

The chain uses TRBV6-5 and TRBJ1-1; TRBD1 is a possible D gene (6 bases). Deletions cut 7 bases from V and 10 bases from J, with 10 bases between. The CDR3 sequence is 10 residues long. The V gene's germline CDR1 is MNHEY and CDR2 SVGAGI. CDR3 DNA sequence: TGTGCCAGCATGGGGGCAAGAGCTTTCTTT. It specifies CASMGARAFF.

This sequence joins TRBV5-4 and TRBJ2-7; weak D call: TRBD2 (5 bases). With 5 bases removed from V and 6 bases from J, the gap between germline ends came to 15 bases. The CDR3 spans 13 residues. Germline CDR1 reads SGHNT; CDR2 reads YYREEE (reference sequence). The CDR3 here is CASSPMITSEQYF. DNA of the CDR3: TGTGCCAGCAGTCCGATGATAACTAGCGAGCAGTACTTC.

The rearrangement uses TRBV30 and TRBJ1-2; maybe TRBD1 (6 bases). Trimming pared 0 bases from V and 7 bases from J, leaving 15 bases between. The germline CDR1 and CDR2 sequences are GTSNPN and SVGIG (reference sequence). The CDR3 runs to 14 residues. The CDR3 spells CAWSVPGRGIGYTF. The CDR3 nucleotides read TGTGCCTGGAGTGTACCGGGAAGGGGGATTGGCTACACCTTC.

As for this clone: Different DNA sequences within this sample yield the same CDR3. The chain has TRBV20-1 and TRBJ2-7; no firm D call. This CDR3 contains 11 residues. Germline V gene sequence: CDR1 DFQATT, CDR2 SNEGSKA (reference sequence). With 3 bases removed from V and 4 bases from J, the gap between germline ends came to 7 bases. This CDR3 reads CSARAAYEQYF. The DNA for the CDR3 is TGCAGTGCTAGGGCGGCTTACGAGCAGTACTTC.

The chain recombines TRBV28 with TRBJ1-2; D is perhaps TRBD1 (5 bases). Trimming shortened V by 1 base and J by 9 bases, and 12 bases separated the two germline ends. The germline gives CDR1 MDHEN, CDR2 SYDVKM. The CDR3 has 13 residues. CDR3 residues: CASSLSLTARYTF. The DNA for the CDR3 is TGTGCCAGCAGTTTATCTTTGACAGCTCGCTACACCTTC.

The chain recombines TRBV6-6 with TRBJ2-7, with D maybe TRBD2 (5 bases). Trimming removed 10 bases at V and 0 bases at J, with 16 bases between. The CDR3 length is 14 residues. Germline CDR1 reads MNHNY; CDR2 reads SVGAGI (reference sequence). DNA for the CDR3: TGTGCCACCGCCCGCGCGGGCAGCTCCTACGAGCAGTACTTC. Translating it yields CATARAGSSYEQYF.